This T cell receptor (beta chain) was captured by sequencing in a study of T cell responses to AZD1222 COVID-19 vaccine. Findings of the study overall: Most donors were white British, females outnumbered males, and clonal diversity was possibly underestimated. Across spike, vaccine-associated CD4 TCRs were found, dominant at 160-218 and 743-854. No day 14 peak samples; only post-peak repertoires were characterized.

The study pooled second doses at about 4 or about 12 weeks. Looked up from germline, CDR1 is MDHEN and CDR2 is SYDVKM. Trimming stripped 8 bases from V and 4 bases from J, with 11 bases between. This CDR3 spans 12 amino acids. About this clone: What it recognizes is unknown.

Some clones are missing from TCRdb's copy, which holds only in-frame ones; the method was immunoSEQ multiplex PCR. Among 130,000 to 150,000 clones listed, roughly 86% were seen once. The TCR sequence derives from an adult who received the AZD1222 COVID-19 vaccine. This chain links TRBV28 with TRBJ1-1, with D possibly being TRBD1 (5 bases). Material: peripheral blood, obtained 28 days after the second AZD1222 dose. The CDR3 DNA reads as TGTGCCAGCCTGGGGGGTTCCACTGAAGCTTTCTTT. Protein product: CASLGGSTEAFF.